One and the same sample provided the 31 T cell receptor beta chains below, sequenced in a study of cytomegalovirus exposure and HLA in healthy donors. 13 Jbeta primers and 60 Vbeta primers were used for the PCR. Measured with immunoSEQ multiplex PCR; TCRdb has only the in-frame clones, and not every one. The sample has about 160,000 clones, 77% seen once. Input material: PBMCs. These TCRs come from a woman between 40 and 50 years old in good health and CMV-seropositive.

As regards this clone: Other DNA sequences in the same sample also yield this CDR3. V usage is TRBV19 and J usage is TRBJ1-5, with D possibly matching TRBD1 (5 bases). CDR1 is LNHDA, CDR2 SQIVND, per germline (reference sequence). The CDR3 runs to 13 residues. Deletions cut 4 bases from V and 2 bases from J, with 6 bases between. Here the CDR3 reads CASSRGGNQPQHF. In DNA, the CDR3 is TGTGCCAGTAGTAGGGGGGGCAATCAGCCCCAGCATTTT. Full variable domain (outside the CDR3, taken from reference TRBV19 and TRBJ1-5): DGGITQSPKYLFRKEGQNVTLSCEQNLNHDAMYWYRQDPGQGLRLIYYSQIVNDFQKGDIAEGYSVSREKKESFPLTVTSAQKNPTAFYLCASSRGGNQPQHFGDGTRLSIL.

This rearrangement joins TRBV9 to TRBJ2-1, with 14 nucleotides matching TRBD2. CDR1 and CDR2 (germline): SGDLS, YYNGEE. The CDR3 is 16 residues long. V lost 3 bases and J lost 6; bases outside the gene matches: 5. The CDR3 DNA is TGTGCCAGCAGCGAGACTAGCGGGAGGGCCTCCAATGAGCAGTTCTTC. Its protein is CASSETSGRASNEQFF. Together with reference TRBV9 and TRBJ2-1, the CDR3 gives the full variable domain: DSGVTQTPKHLITATGQRVTLRCSPRSGDLSVYWYQQSLDQGLQFLIQYYNGEERAKGNILERFSAQQFPDLHSELNLSSLELGDSALYFCASSETSGRASNEQFFGPGTRLTVL.

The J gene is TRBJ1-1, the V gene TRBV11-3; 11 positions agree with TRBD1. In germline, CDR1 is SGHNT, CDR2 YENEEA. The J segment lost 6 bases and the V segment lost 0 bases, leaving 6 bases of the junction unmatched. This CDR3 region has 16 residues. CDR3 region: CASSLDPVGQGAEAFF. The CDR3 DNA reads TGTGCCAGCAGCTTAGATCCCGTGGGACAGGGGGCTGAAGCTTTCTTT. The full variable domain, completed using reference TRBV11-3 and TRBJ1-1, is EAGVVQSPRYKIIEKKQPVAFWCNPISGHNTLYWYLQNLGQGPELLIRYENEEAVDDSQLPKDRFSAERLKGVDSTLKIQPAELGDSAVYLCASSLDPVGQGAEAFFGQGTRLTVV.

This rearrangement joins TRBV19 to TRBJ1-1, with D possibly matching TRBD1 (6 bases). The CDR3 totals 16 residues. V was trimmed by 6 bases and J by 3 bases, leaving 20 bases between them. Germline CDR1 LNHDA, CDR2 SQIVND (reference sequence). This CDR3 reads CASSNPGIRGYTEAFF. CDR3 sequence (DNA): TGTGCCAGTAGCAATCCCGGGATCAGGGGCTACACTGAAGCTTTCTTT.

For the CDR3, the DNA is TGTGCCAGCAGTCGGAGGGACGGAGGAGAGACCCAGTACTTC. Translated, it gives CASSRRDGGETQYF. The chain links TRBV11-3 to TRBJ2-5; possibly TRBD2 for D (6 bases). The CDR3 has 14 amino acids. V was trimmed by 6 bases and J by 4 bases, leaving 15 bases between them. Per the germline V gene, CDR1 is SGHNT and CDR2 is YENEEA.

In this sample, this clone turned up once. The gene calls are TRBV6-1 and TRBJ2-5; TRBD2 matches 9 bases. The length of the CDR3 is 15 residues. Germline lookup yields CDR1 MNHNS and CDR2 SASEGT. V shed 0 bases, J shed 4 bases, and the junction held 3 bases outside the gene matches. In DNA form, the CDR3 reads TGTGCCAGCAGTGAAGCTAGCGGGAGACGAGAGACCCAGTACTTC. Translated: CASSEASGRRETQYF.

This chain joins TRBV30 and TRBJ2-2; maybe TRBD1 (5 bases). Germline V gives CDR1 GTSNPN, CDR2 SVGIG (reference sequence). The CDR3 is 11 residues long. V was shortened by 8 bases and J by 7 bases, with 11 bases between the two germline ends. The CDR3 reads CALGHGGELFF. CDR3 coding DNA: TGTGCCCTCGGACATGGCGGGGAGCTGTTTTTT.

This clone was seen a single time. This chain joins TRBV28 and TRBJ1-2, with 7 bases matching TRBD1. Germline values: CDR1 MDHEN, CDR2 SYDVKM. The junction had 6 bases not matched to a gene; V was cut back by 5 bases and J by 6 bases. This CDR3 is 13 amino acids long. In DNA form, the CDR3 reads TGTGCCAGCAGTCCGGGAGGGGGCGATGGCTACACCTTC. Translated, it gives CASSPGGGDGYTF.

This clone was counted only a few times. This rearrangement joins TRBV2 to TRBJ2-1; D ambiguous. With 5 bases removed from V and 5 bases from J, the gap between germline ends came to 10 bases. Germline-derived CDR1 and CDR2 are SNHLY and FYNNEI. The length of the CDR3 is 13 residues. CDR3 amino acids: CASSFSEDNEQFF. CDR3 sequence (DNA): TGTGCCAGCAGTTTTAGTGAGGACAATGAGCAGTTCTTC.

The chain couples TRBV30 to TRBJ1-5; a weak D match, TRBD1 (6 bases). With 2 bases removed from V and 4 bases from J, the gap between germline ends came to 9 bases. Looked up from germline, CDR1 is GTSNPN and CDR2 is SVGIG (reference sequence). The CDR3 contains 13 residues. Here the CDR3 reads CAWSTTGNQPQHF. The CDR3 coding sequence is TGTGCCTGGAGTACGACAGGTAATCAGCCCCAGCATTTT.

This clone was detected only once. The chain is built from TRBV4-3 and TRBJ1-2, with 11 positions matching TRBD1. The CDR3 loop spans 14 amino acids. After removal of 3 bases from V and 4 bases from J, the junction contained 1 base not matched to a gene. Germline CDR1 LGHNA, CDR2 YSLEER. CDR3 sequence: CASSQGQGVYGYTF. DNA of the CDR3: TGCGCCAGCAGCCAGGGACAGGGGGTCTATGGCTACACCTTC.

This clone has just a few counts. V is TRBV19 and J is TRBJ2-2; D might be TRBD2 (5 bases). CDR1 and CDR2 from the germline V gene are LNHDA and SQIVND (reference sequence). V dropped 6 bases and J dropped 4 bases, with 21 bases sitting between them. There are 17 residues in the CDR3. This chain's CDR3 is CASSTNVARGGTGELFF. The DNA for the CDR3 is TGTGCCAGTAGCACGAACGTAGCAAGAGGAGGCACCGGGGAGCTGTTTTTT.

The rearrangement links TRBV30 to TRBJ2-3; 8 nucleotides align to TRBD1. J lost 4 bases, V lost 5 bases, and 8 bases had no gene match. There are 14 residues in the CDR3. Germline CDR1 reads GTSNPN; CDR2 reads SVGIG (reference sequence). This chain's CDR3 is CAWETGVIADTQYF. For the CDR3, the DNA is TGTGCCTGGGAGACAGGGGTCATCGCAGATACGCAGTATTTT.

The CDR3 loop reads CASSWAIETSGSTDTQYF. The CDR3 DNA follows: TGTGCCAGCAGCTGGGCGATTGAAACTAGCGGGAGCACAGATACGCAGTATTTT. This rearrangement joins TRBV5-5 to TRBJ2-3; 9 positions agree with TRBD2. V dropped 3 bases and J dropped 0; count of bases not matched to a gene: 11. The CDR3 has 18 residues. In germline, CDR1 is SGHKS, CDR2 YYEKEE (reference sequence).

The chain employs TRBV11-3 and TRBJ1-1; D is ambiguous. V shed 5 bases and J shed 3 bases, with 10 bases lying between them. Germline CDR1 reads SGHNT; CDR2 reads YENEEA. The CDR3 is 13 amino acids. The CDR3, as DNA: TGTGCCAGCAGCCACCGACGGGACACTGAAGCTTTCTTT. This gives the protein CASSHRRDTEAFF.

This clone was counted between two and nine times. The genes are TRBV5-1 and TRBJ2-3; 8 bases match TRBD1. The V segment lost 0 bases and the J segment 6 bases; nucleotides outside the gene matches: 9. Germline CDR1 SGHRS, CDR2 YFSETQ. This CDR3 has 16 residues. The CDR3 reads CASSLADRGRGDTQYF. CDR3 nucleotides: TGCGCCAGCAGCTTGGCCGACAGGGGTCGAGGCGATACGCAGTATTTT. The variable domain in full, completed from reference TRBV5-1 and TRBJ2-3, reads KAGVTQTPRYLIKTRGQQVTLSCSPISGHRSVSWYQQTPGQGLQFLFEYFSETQRNKGNFPGRFSGRQFSNSRSEMNVSTLELGDSALYLCASSLADRGRGDTQYFGPGTRLTVL.

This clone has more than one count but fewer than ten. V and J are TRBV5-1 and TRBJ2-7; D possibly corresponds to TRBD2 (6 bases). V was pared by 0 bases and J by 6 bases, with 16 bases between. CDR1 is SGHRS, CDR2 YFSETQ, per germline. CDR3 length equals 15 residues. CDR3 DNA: TGCGCCAGCAGCTTGGAGGCGACTAGGGCCTCCGAGCAGTACTTC. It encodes CASSLEATRASEQYF.

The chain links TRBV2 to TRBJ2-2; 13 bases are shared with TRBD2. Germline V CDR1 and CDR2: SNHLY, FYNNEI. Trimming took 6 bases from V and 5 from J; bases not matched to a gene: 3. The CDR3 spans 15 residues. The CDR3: CASSTGLAGTGELFF. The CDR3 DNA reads TGTGCCAGCAGCACGGGACTAGCGGGGACCGGGGAGCTGTTTTTT.

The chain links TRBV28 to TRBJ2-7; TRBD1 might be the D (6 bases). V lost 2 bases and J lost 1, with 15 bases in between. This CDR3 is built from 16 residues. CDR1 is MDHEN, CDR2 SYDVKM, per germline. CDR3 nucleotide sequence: TGTGCCAGCAGTTTAGACAGGATTCTCTCTTCCTACGAGCAGTACTTC. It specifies CASSLDRILSSYEQYF.

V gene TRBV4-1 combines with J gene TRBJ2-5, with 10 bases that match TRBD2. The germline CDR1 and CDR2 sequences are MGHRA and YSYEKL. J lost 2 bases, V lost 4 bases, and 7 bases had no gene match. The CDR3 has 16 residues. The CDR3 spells CASSLSLAGVQETQYF. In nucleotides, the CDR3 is TGCGCCAGCAGCCTCTCTCTAGCGGGGGTTCAAGAGACCCAGTACTTC.

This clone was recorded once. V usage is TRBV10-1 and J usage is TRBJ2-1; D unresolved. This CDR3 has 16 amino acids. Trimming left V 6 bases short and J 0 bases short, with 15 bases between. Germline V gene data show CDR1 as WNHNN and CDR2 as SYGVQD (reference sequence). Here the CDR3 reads CASSPQVGSSYNEQFF. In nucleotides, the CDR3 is TGCGCCAGCAGCCCCCAGGTCGGATCCTCCTACAATGAGCAGTTCTTC.

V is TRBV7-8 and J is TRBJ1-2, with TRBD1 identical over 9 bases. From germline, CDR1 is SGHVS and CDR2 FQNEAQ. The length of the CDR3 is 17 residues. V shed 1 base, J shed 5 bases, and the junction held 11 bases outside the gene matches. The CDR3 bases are TGTGCCAGCAGCTTAGGGGTTTGGGACAGGGCTGCTTATGGCTACACCTTC. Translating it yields CASSLGVWDRAAYGYTF. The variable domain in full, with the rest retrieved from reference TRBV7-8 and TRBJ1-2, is GAGVSQSPRYKVAKRGQDVALRCDPISGHVSLFWYQQALGQGPEFLTYFQNEAQLDKSGLPSDRFFAERPEGSVSTLKIQRTQQEDSAVYLCASSLGVWDRAAYGYTFGSGTRLTVV.

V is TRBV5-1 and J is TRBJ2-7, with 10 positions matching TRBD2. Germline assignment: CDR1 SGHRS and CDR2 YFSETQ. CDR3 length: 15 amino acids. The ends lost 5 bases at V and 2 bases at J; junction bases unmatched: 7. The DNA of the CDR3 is TGCGCCAGCAGATACCTAGCGGGAGCGCCCTACGAGCAGTACTTC. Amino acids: CASRYLAGAPYEQYF.

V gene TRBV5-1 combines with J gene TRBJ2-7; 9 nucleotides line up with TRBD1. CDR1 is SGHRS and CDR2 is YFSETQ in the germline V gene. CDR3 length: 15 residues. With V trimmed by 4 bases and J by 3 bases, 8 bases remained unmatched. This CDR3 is CASSPGQGRSYEQYF. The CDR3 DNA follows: TGCGCCAGCAGCCCAGGACAGGGGAGAAGCTACGAGCAGTACTTC.

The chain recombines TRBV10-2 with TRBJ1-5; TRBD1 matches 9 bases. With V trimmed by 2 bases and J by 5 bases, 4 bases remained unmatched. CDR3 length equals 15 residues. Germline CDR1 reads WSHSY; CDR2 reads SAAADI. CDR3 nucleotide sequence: TGCGCCAGCAGTGAGGCGGGACAGGGAGATCAGCCCCAGCATTTT. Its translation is CASSEAGQGDQPQHF.

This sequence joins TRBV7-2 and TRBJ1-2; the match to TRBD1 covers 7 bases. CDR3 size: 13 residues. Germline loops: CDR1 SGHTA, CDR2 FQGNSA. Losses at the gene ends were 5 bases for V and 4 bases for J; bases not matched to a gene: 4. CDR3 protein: CASSQGGFYGYTF. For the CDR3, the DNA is TGTGCCAGCAGCCAGGGGGGTTTCTATGGCTACACCTTC.

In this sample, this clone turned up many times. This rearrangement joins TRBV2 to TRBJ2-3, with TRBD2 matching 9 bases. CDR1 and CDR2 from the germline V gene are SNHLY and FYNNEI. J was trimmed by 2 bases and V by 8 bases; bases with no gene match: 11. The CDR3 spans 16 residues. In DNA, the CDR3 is TGTGCCAGCTTAGATGGGATAGCGGGAGTCACAGATACGCAGTATTTT. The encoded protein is CASLDGIAGVTDTQYF.

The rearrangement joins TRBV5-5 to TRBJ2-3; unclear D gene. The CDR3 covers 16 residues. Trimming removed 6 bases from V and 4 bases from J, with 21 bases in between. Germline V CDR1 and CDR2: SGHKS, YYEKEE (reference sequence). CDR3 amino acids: CASNEKPTGRADTQYF. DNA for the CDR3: TGTGCCAGCAACGAGAAGCCCACGGGTCGGGCAGATACGCAGTATTTT.

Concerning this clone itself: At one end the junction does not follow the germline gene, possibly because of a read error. For the CDR3, the DNA is TGTGCCAGCAGTGTGACAGGTCCCGCGGGAGCTTTTTTT. This sequence encodes CASSVTGPAGAFF. The chain joins TRBV6-4 to TRBJ1-1; weak D call: TRBD1 (6 bases). CDR1 and CDR2 (germline): MRHNA, SNTAGT. The CDR3 is 13 residues long.

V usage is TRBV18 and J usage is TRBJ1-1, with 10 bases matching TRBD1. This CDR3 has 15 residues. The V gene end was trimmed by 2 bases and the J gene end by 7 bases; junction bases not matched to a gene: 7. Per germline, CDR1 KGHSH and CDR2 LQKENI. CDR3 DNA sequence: TGTGCCAGCTCACCAGGCCGGGACAGGGGTATTGAAGCTTTCTTT. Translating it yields CASSPGRDRGIEAFF.

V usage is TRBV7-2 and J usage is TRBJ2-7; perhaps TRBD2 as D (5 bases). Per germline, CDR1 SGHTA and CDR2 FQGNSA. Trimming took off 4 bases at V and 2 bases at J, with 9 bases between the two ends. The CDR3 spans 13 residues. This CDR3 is CASSSDFAYEQYF. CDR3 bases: TGTGCCAGCAGCTCGGACTTTGCCTACGAGCAGTACTTC.